The 6 T cell receptor beta chains below were found in one sample sequenced in a study of T cell changes during pregnancy in multiple sclerosis. Some clones are missing from TCRdb's copy, which holds only in-frame ones; the method was immunoSEQ multiplex PCR. The data hold some 29,000 clones, with 91% observed a single time. This material consisted of CD8+ T cells from peripheral blood mononuclear cells, taken in the second trimester of pregnancy. These receptors came from a female donor in good health, enrolled as a control in a pregnancy study.

The genes are TRBV9 and TRBJ1-1; D not certain. V lost 0 bases to trimming and J lost 0 bases, with 6 bases between them. This CDR3 has 14 amino acids. Germline lookup yields CDR1 SGDLS and CDR2 YYNGEE. The CDR3 DNA reads TGTGCCAGCAGCGTAGCTGGCCTGAACACTGAAGCTTTCTTT. This codes for CASSVAGLNTEAFF.

V usage is TRBV29-1 and J usage is TRBJ2-5; D possibly corresponds to TRBD1 (6 bases). The CDR3 length is 12 residues. V was pared by 4 bases and J by 9 bases, with 15 bases between. Germline V gives CDR1 SQVTM, CDR2 ANQGSEA. The CDR3 spells CSVVGQSGAQYF. The CDR3 coding sequence is TGCAGCGTTGTTGGACAGTCTGGGGCCCAGTACTTC.

The J gene is TRBJ1-1, the V gene TRBV6-6; D possibly corresponds to TRBD1 (6 bases). With 7 bases removed from V and 8 bases from J, the gap between germline ends came to 17 bases. Germline V gene data show CDR1 as MNHNY and CDR2 as SVGAGI (reference sequence). This CDR3 contains 13 residues. In DNA, the CDR3 is TGTGCCAGCACCATGTCAGGGGCGCGGGAAGCTTTCTTT. Translated: CASTMSGAREAFF.

The gene calls are TRBV19 and TRBJ1-1; TRBD1 is a possible D gene (5 bases). The CDR3 covers 14 residues. Trimming pared 5 bases from V and 1 base from J, leaving 11 bases between. The germline V gene encodes CDR1 LNHDA and CDR2 SQIVND (reference sequence). CDR3 in amino acids: CASSEVQGNTEAFF. DNA for the CDR3: TGTGCCAGTAGTGAGGTCCAGGGGAACACTGAAGCTTTCTTT.

The J gene is TRBJ1-2, the V gene TRBV6-5, with 7 bases fitting TRBD1. Losses at the gene ends were 3 bases for V and 6 bases for J; bases not matched to a gene: 7. Germline V gene sequence: CDR1 MNHEY, CDR2 SVGAGI. The CDR3 length is 14 residues. This chain's CDR3 is CASSYETGTNGYTF. CDR3 nucleotides: TGTGCCAGCAGTTATGAGACAGGGACGAATGGCTACACCTTC.

V usage is TRBV14 and J usage is TRBJ2-1; 9 bases are a match to TRBD2. CDR3 size: 14 residues. Trimming at V came to 1 base and at J to 11 bases, leaving 6 bases not matched to a gene. CDR1 SGHDN and CDR2 FVKESK come from the germline V gene. The CDR3 DNA is TGTGCCAGCAGCCAAGCGGGACTAGCTACTAAGCAGTTCTTC. Translation: CASSQAGLATKQFF.